This note documents a single T cell receptor beta chain sequence. This entry belongs to a study of blood T cell repertoires in COVID-19. Background on the study: Donors in the United States, Italy and Spain gave samples during acute or convalescent COVID-19. The analysed material was cDNA or gDNA that came from T cells, B-cell-depleted T cells, or PBMCs.

Here immunoSEQ multiplex PCR was the method, and the copy in TCRdb shows in-frame clones only, minus some. This table holds around 140,000 clones, 75% to 90% found once. What was sequenced was peripheral blood. This receptor was obtained from a man between 18 and 35 years old with COVID-19, enrolled during active disease.

The CDR3 DNA sequence: TGTGCCAGCAGTGTTGACCGGGGAGCGAATACGCAGTATTTT. Translation: CASSVDRGANTQYF. V usage is TRBV2 and J usage is TRBJ2-3; a weak D match, TRBD2 (5 bases). Germline lookup yields CDR1 SNHLY and CDR2 FYNNEI. Trimming left V 4 bases short and J 7 bases short, with 15 bases between. This CDR3 has 14 residues.